This entry describes one T cell receptor beta chain. This specimen includes other DNA sequences encoding the same CDR3. This record comes from a study of blood T cell repertoires in COVID-19. In the study overall: The United States, Italy and Spain were the sources of the acute and convalescent COVID-19 samples. From T cells, B-cell-depleted T cells, or PBMCs came the material, which was cDNA or gDNA.

V lost 2 bases to trimming and J lost 6 bases; unmatched junction nucleotides: 2. This CDR3 spans 13 amino acids. Looked up from germline, CDR1 is SGDLS and CDR2 is YYNGEE. The protocol was immunoSEQ multiplex PCR, while the TCRdb copy is restricted to in-frame clones and leaves out a portion. The top ten clones hold roughly 4% of a sample with around 450,000 clones, 85% to 90% of them seen once. Sample: peripheral blood. The TCR comes from a woman in her 30s with acute or convalescent COVID-19. The chain has TRBV9 and TRBJ2-1; TRBD1 matches at 7 bases. CDR3 protein: CASSVGQVNEQFF. The CDR3 bases are TGTGCCAGCAGCGTCGGACAGGTCAATGAGCAGTTCTTC. Drawing the rest from reference TRBV9 and TRBJ2-1, the complete variable domain is DSGVTQTPKHLITATGQRVTLRCSPRSGDLSVYWYQQSLDQGLQFLIQYYNGEERAKGNILERFSAQQFPDLHSELNLSSLELGDSALYFCASSVGQVNEQFFGPGTRLTVL.